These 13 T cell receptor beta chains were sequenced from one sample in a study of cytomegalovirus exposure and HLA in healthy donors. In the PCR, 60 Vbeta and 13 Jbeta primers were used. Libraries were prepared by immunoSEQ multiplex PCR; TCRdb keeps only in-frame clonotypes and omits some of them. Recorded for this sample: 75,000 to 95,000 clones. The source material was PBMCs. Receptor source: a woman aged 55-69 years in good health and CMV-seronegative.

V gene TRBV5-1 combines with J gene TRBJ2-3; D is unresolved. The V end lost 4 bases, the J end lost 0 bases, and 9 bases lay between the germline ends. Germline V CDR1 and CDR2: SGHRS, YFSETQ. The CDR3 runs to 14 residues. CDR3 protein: CASSKGGSTDTQYF. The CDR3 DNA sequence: TGCGCCAGCAGCAAAGGCGGTAGCACAGATACGCAGTATTTT.

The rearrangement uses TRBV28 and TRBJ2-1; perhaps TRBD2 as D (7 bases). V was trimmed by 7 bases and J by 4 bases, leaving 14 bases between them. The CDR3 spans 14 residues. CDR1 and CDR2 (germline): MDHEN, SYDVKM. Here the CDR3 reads CASNRAGAYNEQFF. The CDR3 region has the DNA TGTGCCAGCAATCGGGCGGGGGCATACAATGAGCAGTTCTTC.

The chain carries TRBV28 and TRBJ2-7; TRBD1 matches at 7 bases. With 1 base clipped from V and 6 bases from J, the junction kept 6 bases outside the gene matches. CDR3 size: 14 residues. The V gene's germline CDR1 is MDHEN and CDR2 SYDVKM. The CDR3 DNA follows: TGTGCCAGCAGTTTATTGTGGACAGGCAGCGAGCAGTACTTC. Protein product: CASSLLWTGSEQYF.

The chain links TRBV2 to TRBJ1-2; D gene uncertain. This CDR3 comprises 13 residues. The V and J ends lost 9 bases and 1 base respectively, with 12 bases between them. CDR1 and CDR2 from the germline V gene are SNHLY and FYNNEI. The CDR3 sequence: CASSRTVNYGYTF. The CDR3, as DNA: TGTGCCAGTTCCAGGACTGTTAACTATGGCTACACCTTC.

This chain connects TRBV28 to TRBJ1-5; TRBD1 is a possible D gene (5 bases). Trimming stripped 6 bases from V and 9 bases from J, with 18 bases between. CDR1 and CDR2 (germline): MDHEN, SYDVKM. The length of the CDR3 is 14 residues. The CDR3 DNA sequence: TGTGCCAGCAGGGGAGGGGCTGCCGGGGGGCCCCAGCATTTT. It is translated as CASRGGAAGGPQHF.

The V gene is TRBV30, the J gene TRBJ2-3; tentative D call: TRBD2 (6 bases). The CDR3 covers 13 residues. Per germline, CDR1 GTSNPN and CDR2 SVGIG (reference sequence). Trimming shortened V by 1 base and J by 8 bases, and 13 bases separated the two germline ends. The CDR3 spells CAWSAGLISTQYF. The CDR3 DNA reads TGTGCCTGGAGTGCGGGACTCATATCTACGCAGTATTTT.

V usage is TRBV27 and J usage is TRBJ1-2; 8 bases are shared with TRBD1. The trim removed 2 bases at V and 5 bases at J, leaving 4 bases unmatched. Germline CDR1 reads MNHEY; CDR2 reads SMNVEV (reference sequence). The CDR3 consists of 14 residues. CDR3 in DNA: TGTGCCAGCAGTTTAGGGGGACAGGCGTATGGCTACACCTTC. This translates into CASSLGGQAYGYTF.

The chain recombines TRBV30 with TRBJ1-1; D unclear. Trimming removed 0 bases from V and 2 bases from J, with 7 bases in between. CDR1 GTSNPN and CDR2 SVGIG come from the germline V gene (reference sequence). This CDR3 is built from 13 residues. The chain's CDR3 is CAWSVSRNTEAFF. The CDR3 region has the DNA TGTGCCTGGAGTGTATCCAGAAACACTGAAGCTTTCTTT.

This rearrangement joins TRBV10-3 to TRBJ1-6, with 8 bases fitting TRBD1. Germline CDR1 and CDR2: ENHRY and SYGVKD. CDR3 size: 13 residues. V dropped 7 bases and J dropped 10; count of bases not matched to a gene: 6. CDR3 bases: TGTGCCATCATGGGACAGGCGGACTCACCCCTCCACTTT. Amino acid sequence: CAIMGQADSPLHF.

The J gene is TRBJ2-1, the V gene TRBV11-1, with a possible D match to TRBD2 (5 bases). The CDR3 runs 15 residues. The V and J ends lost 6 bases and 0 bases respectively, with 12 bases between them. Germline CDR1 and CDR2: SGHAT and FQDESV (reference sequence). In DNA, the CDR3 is TGTGCCAGCAGGCCAAGCGGACTCTCCTACAATGAGCAGTTCTTC. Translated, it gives CASRPSGLSYNEQFF.

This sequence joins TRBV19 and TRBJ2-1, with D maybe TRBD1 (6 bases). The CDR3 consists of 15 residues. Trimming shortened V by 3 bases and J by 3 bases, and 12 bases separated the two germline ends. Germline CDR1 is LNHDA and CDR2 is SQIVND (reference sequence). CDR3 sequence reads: CASSIEDSLYNEQFF. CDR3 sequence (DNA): TGTGCCAGTAGTATTGAGGACAGTCTCTACAATGAGCAGTTCTTC.

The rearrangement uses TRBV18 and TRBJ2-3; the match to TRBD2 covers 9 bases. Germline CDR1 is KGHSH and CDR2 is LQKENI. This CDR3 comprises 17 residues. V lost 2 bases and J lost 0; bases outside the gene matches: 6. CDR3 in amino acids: CASSPRAAGGSTDTQYF. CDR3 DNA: TGTGCCAGCTCACCAAGGGCAGCGGGAGGCAGCACAGATACGCAGTATTTT.

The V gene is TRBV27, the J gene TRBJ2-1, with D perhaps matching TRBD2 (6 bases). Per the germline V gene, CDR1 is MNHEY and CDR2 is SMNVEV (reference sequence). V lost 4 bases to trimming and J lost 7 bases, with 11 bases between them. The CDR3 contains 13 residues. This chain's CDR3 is CASSWDWPNEQFF. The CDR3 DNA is TGTGCCAGCAGTTGGGACTGGCCTAATGAGCAGTTCTTC.